This T cell receptor (beta chain) emerged from a study of blood T cell repertoires in COVID-19. This clone was counted only a few times. The V end lost 1 base, the J end lost 6 bases, and 13 bases lay between the germline ends. The germline CDR1 and CDR2 sequences are KGHSH and LQKENI. The CDR3 is made up of 16 amino acids. Profiling relied on immunoSEQ multiplex PCR, and the TCRdb table lists in-frame clones only, not all of them. Seen here are under 300,000 clones, approximately 82% observed once, and the top ten hold roughly 3.4%. The TCR sequence derives from a woman between 18 and 29 years old with acute or convalescent COVID-19. The rearrangement links TRBV18 to TRBJ1-6; tentatively, D is TRBD1 (6 bases). The sample was peripheral blood. The CDR3 coding sequence is TGTGCCAGCTCACCACTCGCGACAGGCCTTAATTCACCCCTCCACTTT. This encodes CASSPLATGLNSPLHF.